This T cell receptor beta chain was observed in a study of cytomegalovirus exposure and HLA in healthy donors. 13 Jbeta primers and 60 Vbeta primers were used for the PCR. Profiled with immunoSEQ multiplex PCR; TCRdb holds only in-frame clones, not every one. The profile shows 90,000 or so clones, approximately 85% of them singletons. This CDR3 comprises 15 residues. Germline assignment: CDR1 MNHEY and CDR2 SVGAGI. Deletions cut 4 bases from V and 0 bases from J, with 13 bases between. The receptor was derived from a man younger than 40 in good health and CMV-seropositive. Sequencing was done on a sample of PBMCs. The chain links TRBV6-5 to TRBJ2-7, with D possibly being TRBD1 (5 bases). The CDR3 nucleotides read TGTGCCAGCAGTTTGACAGACCAGAGCTCCTACGAGCAGTACTTC. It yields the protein CASSLTDQSSYEQYF.